One TCR beta chain is described in this entry. There is no known antigen for this receptor. Base qualities were left out, and no much larger clone turns up one base away. The entry originates in a study of shared clonotypes between healthy human individuals (dated by TCRdb to about 2020). For the wider study: The cohort comprised a couple of women and a few men aged 18 to 49 years. Between about 0.94 and 8.9 billion PBMCs per donor were obtained by leukapheresis. For each donor, CD4 naive and CD4 memory were each given three plates, CD8 naive was given two plates, and CD8 memory was given one plate. Blood TCR repertoires of several healthy adults were deeply sequenced to estimate repertoire size and the extent of clonotype sharing between individuals. To increase sequencing depth and limit assay-specific biases, TCR repertoire library preparation and sequencing were carried out by different laboratories using diverse techniques.

Via the germline V gene (reference sequence), CDR1 is SEHNR and CDR2 FQNEAQ. Counted from cysteine to phenylalanine, this CDR3 has 14 amino acids. The read is trimmed to its CDR3 DNA, 42 bases read in frame from base 1. Trimming takes 3 bases from V and 0 bases from J, and the germline ends sit 7 bases apart. Using the deep immunoSEQ assay, multiplex PCR amplified TCR CDR3 regions from genomic DNA. Extracted genomic DNA from each cell subset was spread evenly across all wells of several immunoSEQ 96-well plates, with each plate serving as a replicate. For sorted subsets, about 210 ng of genomic DNA, equivalent to 25,000 to 35,000 T cell genomes, went into each replicate PCR. Purified libraries were measured with a Qubit 3.0 fluorometer, size-checked on a Bioanalyzer 2100, and measured again with the KAPA Library Quantification kit. Every immunoSEQ 96-well plate was sequenced on a dedicated single-read 150-cycle Illumina NextSeq 550 flow cell. The study's processing was this. The immunoSEQ output contained only junctional sequences without quality scores, so filtering could not match that applied to full-length reads. Sequences were annotated with PyIR, a Python wrapper for IgBLAST v1.9, using IMGT germline references to assign V/J genes and CDR3. Reads were removed for weak V/J assignments (E-value above 1e-6), missing CDR3, stop codons, out-of-frame junctions, or ambiguous translated residues. V3J clonotypes were defined as sequences sharing an identical inferred V gene, J gene, and CDR3 amino acid sequence. The percentage overlap between two repertoires was calculated by dividing the number of shared unique clonotypes by the size of the smaller repertoire. Richness of each repertoire was evaluated using RTK rarefaction, the Chao1 estimator, and Recon v2.1 estimates of unobserved clonotypes. OLGA was used to compute generation probabilities for all TCRbeta clonotypes that the gDNA method yielded from a handful of donors. The source is immuneACCESS, and TCRdb retained only in-frame sequences with V and J called. Part of the clones is not carried over; for the studies checked, unresolved V genes explain less than half of this, and the remainder is unexplained. From that table come the V and J calls and clone size; the DNA was used to work out D and trimming. This sample has about 380,000 clones in its table, and 95% to 97% of those were observed once. In total, the top ten clones hold more than 0.3% of the sample.

The donors were healthy, HIV-negative adults with no recently reported acute infections or vaccinations. Only Caucasian adults living in Nashville, Tennessee, USA were represented among the donors. CD8 memory samples were composed of magnetically selected CD45RO+ cells combined with CCR7-negative CD45RA+ effector memory (TemRA) cells. After blood collection by leukapheresis, PBMCs were isolated using Ficoll-Histopaque density gradient centrifugation and then cryopreserved in the vapor phase of liquid nitrogen. Analytical flow cytometry was used to check the purity and quantity of every magnetically sorted T cell population. Genomic DNA was isolated from every sorted fraction and measured by UV absorbance on a Nanodrop 2000c. The investigation overall reported the following: The genetic and exposure-history diversity represented was limited by the small number of donors. Sharing across several donors was observed for roughly 5.4% of naive CD4, less than 4% of naive CD8, about 2.3% of memory CD4, and over 0.3% of memory CD8 clonotypes. Incomplete sequencing was indicated by rarefaction of sorted-subset datasets, despite the large sequencing depth. Pairwise subsampling indicated that sequencing depth was expected to affect the degree of clonotype sharing among donors. Clonotypes shared by all four sorted-subset donors showed higher generation probabilities than non-shared clonotypes. Estimated clonotype richness was generally larger for naive than for memory subsets. Sampling was restricted to blood, and TCR repertoires in tissue are likely to differ from TCR repertoires in blood.

This sequence uses TRBV7-9 and TRBJ2-3; confidence is insufficient to name the D gene. The sample consisted of memory CD8+ T cells sorted from blood. According to the study, the label for this sample's cell subset or site signals: CD45RO+ cells pooled with CCR7-negative TemRA cells. This TCR derives from a man aged 25 to 40 in good health. The CDR3 protein is CASSLTPSTDTQYF. Here is the DNA: TGTGCCAGCAGCTTGACACCTAGCACAGATACGCAGTATTTT.